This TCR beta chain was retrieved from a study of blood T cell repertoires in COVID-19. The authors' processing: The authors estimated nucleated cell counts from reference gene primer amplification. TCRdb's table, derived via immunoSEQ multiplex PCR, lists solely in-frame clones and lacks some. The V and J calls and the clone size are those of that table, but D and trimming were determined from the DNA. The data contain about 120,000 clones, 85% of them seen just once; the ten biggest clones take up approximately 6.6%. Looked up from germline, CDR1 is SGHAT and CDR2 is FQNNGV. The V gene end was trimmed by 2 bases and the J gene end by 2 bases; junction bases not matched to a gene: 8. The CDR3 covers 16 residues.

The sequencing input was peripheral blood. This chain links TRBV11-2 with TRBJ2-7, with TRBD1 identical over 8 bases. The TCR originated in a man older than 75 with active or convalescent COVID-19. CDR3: CASSLTRDRRTYEQYF. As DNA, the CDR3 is TGTGCCAGCAGCTTAACACGGGACAGGAGAACCTACGAGCAGTACTTC.